The sequence of this TCR beta chain was determined in a study of OX40 agonist ivuxolimab in advanced cancers. In the study overall: The patients' treatment was ivuxolimab, an agonistic anti-OX40 (CD134) antibody. General study results and limits: Researchers did not establish what antigens the expanded peripheral T cells target. Blood T cells, both CD4+ and CD8+, expanded clonally by week 6 at 0.1 to 3.0 mg/kg.

Concerning this clone: No antigen is known for it.

Germline V gives CDR1 SGDLS, CDR2 YYNGEE. Trimming pared 2 bases from V and 7 bases from J, leaving 3 bases between. The CDR3 spans 11 residues. Produced via immunoSEQ multiplex PCR; TCRdb's table is partial and in-frame only. The sample has around 32,000 clones, approximately 89% seen once. Peripheral blood came from all dose cohorts at three timepoints. The chain uses TRBV9 and TRBJ2-2; D remains unclear. This TCR was recovered from an adult with an advanced solid tumor such as melanoma, head and neck, liver or kidney cancer. The sample consisted of CD4+ or CD8+ T cells sorted from blood, taken in a trial of the OX40 agonist ivuxolimab. DNA of the CDR3: TGTGCCAGCAGCGTCCACGGGGAGCTGTTTTTT. Protein sequence: CASSVHGELFF.